Reported below is one T cell receptor beta chain. In the original workflow: Estimates of nucleated cell counts were drawn from the amplification of reference gene primers. Data came from immunoSEQ multiplex PCR; TCRdb stores just in-frame clones and leaves some out. V, J and clone size derive from that table, while D and trimming were established from the DNA sequence. The sample has tens of thousands of clones, around 86% seen once. Germline V gives CDR1 SGDLS, CDR2 YYNGEE. V shed 0 bases and J shed 0 bases, with 6 bases lying between them. The CDR3 length is 15 residues. This sample stems from a study of blood T cell repertoires in COVID-19. Study background: Sites in the United States, Italy and Spain provided acute and convalescent COVID-19 samples. T cells, B-cell-depleted T cells, or PBMCs supplied cDNA or gDNA.

Input material: peripheral blood. The rearrangement uses TRBV9 and TRBJ1-4, with D maybe TRBD1 (6 bases). This TCR came from a woman older than 75 with active or convalescent COVID-19. The CDR3 is CASSVEGATNEKLFF. The CDR3 nucleotides read TGTGCCAGCAGCGTAGAGGGGGCAACTAATGAAAAACTGTTTTTT.